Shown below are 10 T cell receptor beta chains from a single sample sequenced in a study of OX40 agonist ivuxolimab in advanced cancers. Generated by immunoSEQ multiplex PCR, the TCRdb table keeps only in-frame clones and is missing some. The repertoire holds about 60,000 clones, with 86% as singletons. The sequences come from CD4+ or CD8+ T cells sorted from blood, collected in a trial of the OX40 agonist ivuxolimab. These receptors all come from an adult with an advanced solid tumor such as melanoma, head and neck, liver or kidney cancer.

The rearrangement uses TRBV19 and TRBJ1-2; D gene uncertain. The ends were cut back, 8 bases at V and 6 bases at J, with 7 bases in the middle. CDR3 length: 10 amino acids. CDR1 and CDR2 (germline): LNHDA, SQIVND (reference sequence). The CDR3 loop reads CASLQDGYTF. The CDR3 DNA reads TGTGCCAGTCTGCAGGATGGCTACACCTTC.

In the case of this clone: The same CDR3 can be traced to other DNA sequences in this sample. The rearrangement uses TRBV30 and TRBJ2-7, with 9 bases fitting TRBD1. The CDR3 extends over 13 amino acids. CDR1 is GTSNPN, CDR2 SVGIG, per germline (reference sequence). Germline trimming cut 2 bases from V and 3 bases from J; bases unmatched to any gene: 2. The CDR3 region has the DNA TGTGCCTGGAGTCTGGACAGGGGCTACGAGCAGTACTTC. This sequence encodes CAWSLDRGYEQYF.

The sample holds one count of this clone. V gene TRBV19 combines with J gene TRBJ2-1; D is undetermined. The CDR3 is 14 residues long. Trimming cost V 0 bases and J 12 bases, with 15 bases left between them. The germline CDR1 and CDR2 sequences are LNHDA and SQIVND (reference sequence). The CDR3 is CASSIDTNNELQFF. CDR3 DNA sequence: TGTGCCAGTAGTATAGACACCAACAATGAATTGCAGTTCTTC.

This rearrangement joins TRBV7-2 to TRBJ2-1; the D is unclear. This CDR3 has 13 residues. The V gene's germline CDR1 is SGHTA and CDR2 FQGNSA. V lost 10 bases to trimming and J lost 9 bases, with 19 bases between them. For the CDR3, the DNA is TGTGCCAACTCGGGCCCAGGTTCCAGTGAGCAGTTCTTC. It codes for CANSGPGSSEQFF.

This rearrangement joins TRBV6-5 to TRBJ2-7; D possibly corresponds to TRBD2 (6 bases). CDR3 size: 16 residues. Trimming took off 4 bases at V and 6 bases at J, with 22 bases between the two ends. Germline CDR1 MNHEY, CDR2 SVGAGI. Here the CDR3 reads CASSSPPGTQYGEQYF. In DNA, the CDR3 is TGTGCCAGCAGTTCGCCCCCCGGGACTCAATACGGCGAGCAGTACTTC.

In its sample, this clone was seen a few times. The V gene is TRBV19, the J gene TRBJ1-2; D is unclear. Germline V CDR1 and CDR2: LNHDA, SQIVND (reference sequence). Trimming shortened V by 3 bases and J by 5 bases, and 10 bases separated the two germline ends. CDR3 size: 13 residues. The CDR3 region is CASSMAEFYGYTF. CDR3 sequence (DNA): TGTGCCAGTAGTATGGCGGAATTTTATGGCTACACCTTC. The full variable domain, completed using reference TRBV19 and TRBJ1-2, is DGGITQSPKYLFRKEGQNVTLSCEQNLNHDAMYWYRQDPGQGLRLIYYSQIVNDFQKGDIAEGYSVSREKKESFPLTVTSAQKNPTAFYLCASSMAEFYGYTFGSGTRLTVV.

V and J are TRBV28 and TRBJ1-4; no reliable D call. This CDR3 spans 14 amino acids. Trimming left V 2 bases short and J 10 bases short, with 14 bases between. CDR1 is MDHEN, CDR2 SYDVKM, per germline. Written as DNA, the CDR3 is TGTGCCAGCAGTTTAGAACAGCTAGACGGAAAACTGTTTTTT. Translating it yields CASSLEQLDGKLFF.

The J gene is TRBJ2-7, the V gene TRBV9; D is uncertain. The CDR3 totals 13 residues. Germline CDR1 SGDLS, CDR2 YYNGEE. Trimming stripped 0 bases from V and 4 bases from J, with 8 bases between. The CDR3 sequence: CASSVDEQYEQYF. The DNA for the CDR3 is TGTGCCAGCAGCGTAGACGAACAATACGAGCAGTACTTC.

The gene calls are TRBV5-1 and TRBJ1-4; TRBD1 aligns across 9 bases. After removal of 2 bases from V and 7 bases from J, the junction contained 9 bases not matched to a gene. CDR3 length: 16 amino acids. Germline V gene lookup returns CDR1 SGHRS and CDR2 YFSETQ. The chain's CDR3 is CASSFTGGAEVEKLFF. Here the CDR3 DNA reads TGCGCCAGCAGCTTCACAGGGGGCGCAGAGGTTGAAAAACTGTTTTTT.

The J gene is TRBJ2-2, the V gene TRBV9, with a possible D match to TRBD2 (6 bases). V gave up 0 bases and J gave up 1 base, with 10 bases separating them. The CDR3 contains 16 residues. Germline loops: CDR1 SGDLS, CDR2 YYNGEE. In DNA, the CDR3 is TGTGCCAGCAGCGTAGGGGGACTCCAGAACACCGGGGAGCTGTTTTTT. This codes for CASSVGGLQNTGELFF. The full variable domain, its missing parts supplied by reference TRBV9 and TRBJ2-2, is DSGVTQTPKHLITATGQRVTLRCSPRSGDLSVYWYQQSLDQGLQFLIQYYNGEERAKGNILERFSAQQFPDLHSELNLSSLELGDSALYFCASSVGGLQNTGELFFGEGSRLTVL.